The 23 T cell receptor beta chains presented below share a single source sample, sequenced in a study of cytomegalovirus exposure and HLA in healthy donors (TCRdb year 2017). The method behind the library was the immunoSEQ multiplex PCR assay. The multiplex PCR relied on a mix of 60 forward primers for TCR Vbeta segments and 13 reverse primers for TCR Jbeta segments. The table was pulled from immuneACCESS by TCRdb, which kept in-frame rearrangements only. Such tables lose some clones; where checked, under half of the loss comes from unresolved V genes, and the rest has no known cause. The sample table lists about 110,000 clones, under 85% of them with a count of one. The ten most abundant clones make up roughly 9.2% of the sample. Sequenced input: PBMCs. Receptors originate from a middle-aged woman in good health and CMV-seropositive.

The rearrangement links TRBV2 to TRBJ2-6; D possibly corresponds to TRBD2 (5 bases). CDR1 is SNHLY and CDR2 is FYNNEI in the germline V gene. V was shortened by 6 bases and J by 2 bases, with 11 bases between the two germline ends. The CDR3 is 15 residues long. In DNA, the CDR3 is TGTGCCAGCAGGCCCACTAGGGCTGGGGCCAACGTCCTGACTTTC. Translated, it gives CASRPTRAGANVLTF.

CDR3 coding DNA: TGTGCCAGCAGCTTAGTCGGTTGGGAGCAGTTCTTC. Its translation: CASSLVGWEQFF. The V call is TRBV7-9, the J call TRBJ2-1; no clear D. Germline-derived CDR1 and CDR2 are SEHNR and FQNEAQ (reference sequence). V was pared by 1 base and J by 10 bases, with 8 bases between. The CDR3 runs to 12 residues.

The rearrangement uses TRBV5-1 and TRBJ1-2; 9 nucleotides match TRBD1. Losses at the gene ends were 6 bases for V and 0 bases for J; bases not matched to a gene: 6. The CDR3 loop spans 15 amino acids. The germline V gene has CDR1 SGHRS and CDR2 YFSETQ. Written as DNA, the CDR3 is TGCGCCAGCAAAAAACAGGGGGCCTCTAACTATGGCTACACCTTC. It translates to CASKKQGASNYGYTF.

V is TRBV5-4 and J is TRBJ2-3; D possibly corresponds to TRBD1 (5 bases). Germline CDR1 reads SGHNT; CDR2 reads YYREEE (reference sequence). This CDR3 region has 14 residues. Trimming stripped 3 bases from V and 2 bases from J, with 10 bases between. CDR3 protein: CASSSDRHTDTQYF. The CDR3 DNA reads as TGTGCCAGCAGCTCCGACAGACACACAGATACGCAGTATTTT.

This chain connects TRBV5-7 to TRBJ2-7; 8 bases agree with TRBD1. TRBV5-7 falls under the ORF class, with uncertain function. The CDR3 totals 15 residues. Trimming removed 0 bases from V and 6 bases from J; junction bases left unmatched: 8. This CDR3 reads CASSLAFDRGREQYF. CDR3 DNA: TGTGCCAGCAGCTTGGCCTTTGACAGGGGCCGCGAGCAGTACTTC.

Here the CDR3 reads CASSEQGNYGYTF. The CDR3 coding sequence is TGTGCCAGCAGCGAACAGGGGAACTATGGCTACACCTTC. The chain has TRBV6-1 and TRBJ1-2; TRBD1 agrees at 7 bases. This CDR3 is built from 13 residues. Per the germline V gene, CDR1 is MNHNS and CDR2 is SASEGT. V lost 6 bases and J lost 2; bases outside the gene matches: 3.

The chain uses TRBV6-1 and TRBJ2-3, with 8 bases fitting TRBD2. Trimming removed 2 bases from V and 5 bases from J; junction bases left unmatched: 9. This CDR3 region has 16 residues. Germline CDR1 reads MNHNS; CDR2 reads SASEGT. The CDR3 is CASSEPPAGVVDTQYF. In nucleotides, the CDR3 is TGTGCCAGCAGTGAACCCCCAGCGGGGGTGGTAGATACGCAGTATTTT.

The gene calls are TRBV28 and TRBJ1-5; D not certain. The ends were cut back, 6 bases at V and 5 bases at J, with 11 bases in the middle. The CDR3 runs to 13 residues. Germline-derived CDR1 and CDR2 are MDHEN and SYDVKM. This CDR3 reads CASSFQLYQPQHF. CDR3 nucleotide sequence: TGTGCCAGCAGCTTTCAACTTTATCAGCCCCAGCATTTT.

The genes are TRBV28 and TRBJ2-6; D gene ambiguous. The CDR3 loop spans 16 amino acids. Deletions cut 2 bases from V and 4 bases from J, with 12 bases between. CDR1 is MDHEN and CDR2 is SYDVKM in the germline V gene. The CDR3 loop is CASSLVSPFGANVLTF. For the CDR3, the DNA is TGTGCCAGCAGTTTAGTGAGCCCGTTCGGGGCCAACGTCCTGACTTTC. The full variable domain, its missing parts supplied by reference TRBV28 and TRBJ2-6, is DVKVTQSSRYLVKRTGEKVFLECVQDMDHENMFWYRQDPGLGLRLIYFSYDVKMKEKGDIPEGYSVSREKKERFSLILESASTNQTSMYLCASSLVSPFGANVLTFGAGSRLTVL.

Details on this clone: The identical CDR3 is also encoded by other nucleotide sequences in the sample. The chain recombines TRBV9 with TRBJ1-3, with D perhaps matching TRBD1 (5 bases). Germline values: CDR1 SGDLS, CDR2 YYNGEE. Trimming removed 0 bases at V and 0 bases at J, with 10 bases between. This CDR3 spans 16 amino acids. CDR3 sequence reads: CASSVEQAYSGNTIYF. The CDR3 DNA is TGTGCCAGCAGCGTAGAACAGGCCTACTCTGGAAACACCATATATTTT.

Remarks on this clone: The limits of the CDR3 on the DNA are not certain, so only TCRdb's listed CDR3 is given. The chain has TRBV7-2 and TRBJ1-5. The CDR3 numbers 14 amino acids, ends counted. CDR1 is SGHTA, CDR2 FQGNSA, per germline. CDR3 sequence reads: CASSLFWRGQPQHF.

The chain couples TRBV19 to TRBJ1-5; tentative D call: TRBD1 (6 bases). The CDR3 is 13 amino acids. Deletions cut 5 bases from V and 7 bases from J, with 12 bases between. Looked up from germline, CDR1 is LNHDA and CDR2 is SQIVND (reference sequence). In nucleotides, the CDR3 is TGTGCCAGTAGTCAGGGGACGGGACAGCCCCAGCATTTT. It yields the protein CASSQGTGQPQHF.

This clone came up once. The chain has TRBV6-5 and TRBJ2-1; maybe TRBD1 (7 bases). The CDR3 consists of 15 residues. Germline V gene data show CDR1 as MNHEY and CDR2 as SVGAGI. The V end was cut by 6 bases, the J end by 5 bases, with 17 bases between. CDR3 nucleotides: TGTGCCAGCAGGCGGGACAGTGCCCCCCACAATGAGCAGTTCTTC. Its protein is CASRRDSAPHNEQFF.

The J gene is TRBJ1-1, the V gene TRBV7-9; 7 bases agree with TRBD1. Looked up from germline, CDR1 is SEHNR and CDR2 is FQNEAQ (reference sequence). The CDR3 totals 16 residues. With V trimmed by 1 base and J by 0 bases, 5 bases remained unmatched. In DNA form, the CDR3 reads TGTGCCAGCAGCTTAGGCCCGACAGGGTTGAACACTGAAGCTTTCTTT. It codes for CASSLGPTGLNTEAFF. Supplemented by reference TRBV7-9 and TRBJ1-1, the full variable domain reads DTGVSQNPRHKITKRGQNVTFRCDPISEHNRLYWYRQTLGQGPEFLTYFQNEAQLEKSRLLSDRFSAERPKGSFSTLEIQRTEQGDSAMYLCASSLGPTGLNTEAFFGQGTRLTVV.

The chain links TRBV4-3 to TRBJ2-2; D might be TRBD2 (7 bases). Trimming pared 0 bases from V and 5 bases from J, leaving 19 bases between. The germline V gene has CDR1 LGHNA and CDR2 YSLEER. The CDR3 length is 18 residues. The CDR3 sequence: CASSQDVVGGLLTGELFF. CDR3 nucleotide sequence: TGCGCCAGCAGCCAAGATGTTGTGGGGGGGCTGTTAACCGGGGAGCTGTTTTTT.

The chain uses TRBV14 and TRBJ2-7, with D unclear. Trimming took 4 bases from V and 4 from J, leaving 17 bases between them. The CDR3 is 15 residues long. Germline lookup yields CDR1 SGHDN and CDR2 FVKESK. This chain's CDR3 is CASSRTWAAPYEQYF. The DNA of the CDR3 is TGTGCCAGCAGCCGTACTTGGGCCGCCCCATACGAGCAGTACTTC.

The gene calls are TRBV21-1 and TRBJ1-4; the D call of TRBD1 is as the table states it, not checked on the DNA. TRBV21-1 is assigned pseudogene status. The CDR3 has 15 residues. CDR3 DNA sequence: TGTGCCAGCAGCTCCCCAGGGCAGGGGGAAGAAAAACTGTTTTTT. As protein: CASSSPGQGEEKLFF.

The J gene is TRBJ2-2, the V gene TRBV27; TRBD1 aligns across 8 bases. Trimming at V came to 1 base and at J to 5 bases, leaving 3 bases not matched to a gene. The germline gives CDR1 MNHEY, CDR2 SMNVEV (reference sequence). This CDR3 region has 15 residues. The chain's CDR3 is CASSLYQGATGELFF. CDR3 bases: TGTGCCAGCAGTTTATATCAGGGGGCGACCGGGGAGCTGTTTTTT.

The rearrangement links TRBV28 to TRBJ1-4; D call uncertain. The germline V and J ends were trimmed by 4 bases and 0 bases, with 6 bases remaining between them. The germline V gene has CDR1 MDHEN and CDR2 SYDVKM. The CDR3 length is 14 residues. The CDR3 protein is CASSSAATNEKLFF. The CDR3 coding sequence is TGTGCCAGCAGTTCCGCAGCAACTAATGAAAAACTGTTTTTT.

CDR3 region: CASSQSQTGFTYEQYF. CDR3 coding DNA: TGCGCCAGCAGCCAATCACAGACAGGGTTCACCTACGAGCAGTACTTC. This chain links TRBV4-3 with TRBJ2-7, with 7 bases matching TRBD1. CDR3 size: 16 residues. V lost 2 bases, J lost 2 bases, and 9 bases stayed unmatched. Germline CDR1 LGHNA, CDR2 YSLEER.

V and J are TRBV19 and TRBJ1-2; 10 nucleotides agree with TRBD1. CDR1 and CDR2 from the germline V gene are LNHDA and SQIVND (reference sequence). This CDR3 has 15 residues. Trimming cost V 9 bases and J 5 bases; bases outside gene matches: 12. For the CDR3, the DNA is TGTGCCAGCACCGGGACAGGGGAAGGAAGGTATGGCTACACCTTC. Amino acids: CASTGTGEGRYGYTF.

This chain uses TRBV7-2 with TRBJ2-1; 7 nucleotides match TRBD1. With V trimmed by 5 bases and J by 9 bases, 7 bases remained unmatched. In germline, CDR1 is SGHTA, CDR2 FQGNSA. The CDR3 extends over 13 amino acids. The CDR3 loop is CASSNLQGFEQFF. DNA of the CDR3: TGTGCCAGCAGCAACCTACAGGGGTTTGAGCAGTTCTTC.

As DNA, the CDR3 is TGTGCCAGCAAGGTGACTAGCGGAGGGTACGAGCAGTACTTC. Protein: CASKVTSGGYEQYF. The chain has TRBV2 and TRBJ2-7, with 9 bases fitting TRBD2. J lost 4 bases, V lost 7 bases, and 8 bases had no gene match. The CDR3 runs 14 residues. The germline V gene has CDR1 SNHLY and CDR2 FYNNEI.